The 9 T cell receptor beta chains below were found in one sample sequenced in a study of OX40 agonist ivuxolimab in advanced cancers. The library was obtained by the immunoSEQ multiplex PCR assay. Held by TCRdb, this immuneACCESS table contains in-frame sequences only and omits some clones. Under half of the omission traces to an unresolved V gene where checked; the cause of the rest is unknown. The sample records more than 50,000 clones, roughly 80% of which are singletons. The ten most abundant clones make up about 4% of the sample. The source was CD4+ or CD8+ T cells sorted from blood, collected in a trial of the OX40 agonist ivuxolimab. These receptors all stem from an adult with an advanced solid tumor such as melanoma, head and neck, liver or kidney cancer.

The CDR3 region is CASSSRGYYTEAFF. The CDR3 nucleotides read TGTGCCAGCAGCTCCCGTGGGTATTACACTGAAGCTTTCTTT. The chain has TRBV7-2 and TRBJ1-1, with D unclear. Germline lookup yields CDR1 SGHTA and CDR2 FQGNSA. Trimming removed 4 bases from V and 3 bases from J, with 12 bases in between. The CDR3 contains 14 residues.

The rearrangement joins TRBV28 to TRBJ1-2; D is perhaps TRBD1 (5 bases). The length of the CDR3 is 12 residues. Germline CDR1 reads MDHEN; CDR2 reads SYDVKM. V was shortened by 3 bases and J by 6 bases, with 8 bases between the two germline ends. CDR3 bases: TGTGCCAGCAGTTTTCAGGGTGATGGCTACACCTTC. Encoded protein: CASSFQGDGYTF.

The chain links TRBV27 to TRBJ2-7; D not certain. Germline V CDR1 and CDR2: MNHEY, SMNVEV (reference sequence). Trimming took off 5 bases at V and 0 bases at J, with 8 bases between the two ends. The CDR3 runs to 13 residues. CDR3 in DNA: TGTGCCAGCAGTCCGACCTTCTCCTACGAGCAGTACTTC. Its translation: CASSPTFSYEQYF.

V usage is TRBV2 and J usage is TRBJ2-6, with D hard to call. From germline, CDR1 is SNHLY and CDR2 FYNNEI. The CDR3 covers 15 residues. Trimming pared 4 bases from V and 1 base from J, leaving 8 bases between. The CDR3 DNA reads TGTGCCAGCAGTGGCCCCCTTTCTGGGGCCAACGTCCTGACTTTC. Protein sequence: CASSGPLSGANVLTF.

The rearrangement links TRBV19 to TRBJ2-2; D is uncertain. V shed 0 bases and J shed 7 bases, with 12 bases lying between them. The CDR3 extends over 15 amino acids. Germline CDR1 reads LNHDA; CDR2 reads SQIVND (reference sequence). The CDR3 DNA sequence: TGTGCCAGTAGTATAGACAGCCTACTGGTCGGGGAGCTGTTTTTT. Encoded protein: CASSIDSLLVGELFF.

The chain couples TRBV11-3 to TRBJ1-5; D not resolved. The germline V and J ends were trimmed by 0 bases and 9 bases, with 9 bases remaining between them. CDR1 SGHNT and CDR2 YENEEA come from the germline V gene. This CDR3 has 13 residues. The chain's CDR3 is CASSLEGELPQHF. The CDR3 DNA is TGTGCCAGCAGCTTAGAGGGCGAGCTGCCCCAGCATTTT.

The chain links TRBV9 to TRBJ1-1; no clear D. The germline V gene encodes CDR1 SGDLS and CDR2 YYNGEE. V shed 0 bases and J shed 5 bases, with 8 bases lying between them. The CDR3 loop spans 13 amino acids. CDR3 nucleotides: TGTGCCAGCAGCGTAGCGTTATTGACTGAAGCTTTCTTT. It specifies CASSVALLTEAFF.

J is TRBJ1-2 and V is TRBV19; D is perhaps TRBD1 (5 bases). The CDR3 contains 15 residues. From germline, CDR1 is LNHDA and CDR2 SQIVND (reference sequence). Trimming shortened V by 5 bases and J by 5 bases, and 18 bases separated the two germline ends. The CDR3 is CASSPWGTEEYGYTF. The CDR3 bases are TGTGCCAGTAGTCCCTGGGGGACGGAAGAATATGGCTACACCTTC.

This clone was recorded only once. The rearrangement links TRBV7-2 to TRBJ2-1; the match to TRBD2 covers 13 bases. Germline CDR1 SGHTA, CDR2 FQGNSA. The CDR3 sequence is 18 residues long. J lost 4 bases, V lost 5 bases, and 11 bases had no gene match. CDR3 sequence reads: CASSPGTSGIGPYNEQFF. The CDR3 DNA reads TGTGCCAGCAGCCCAGGGACTAGCGGGATCGGGCCTTACAATGAGCAGTTCTTC.